The next 31 T cell receptor beta chains were all read from a single sample in a study of spatial heterogeneity in lung cancer. The time point is: sample taken at primary tumor resection. Whole RNA, isolated from tumor, nontumor lung or frozen PBMC, was sequenced without prior sorting. One entry per CDR3 protein results from TCRdb running MiXCR on the 5' RACE reads. The sample shows 20,000 to 25,000 distinct CDR3 sequences, roughly 4.6% of them seen only once. The sample was PBMCs, taken at surgery. These receptors were collected from a male donor with early-stage non-small cell lung cancer.

By its share, this clonotype is medium-sized. The CDR3 bases are TGCAGCGTAGGACAGGGCGAAGCTTTCTTT. Translating it yields CSVGQGEAFF. The rearrangement uses TRBV29-1 and TRBJ1-1, with 8 bases matching TRBD1. The CDR3 loop spans 10 amino acids. Germline CDR1 reads SQVTM; CDR2 reads ANQGSEA. J was trimmed by 8 bases and V by 6 bases; bases with no gene match: 2.

This clonotype was observed many times. The V and J genes are TRBV6-2 or TRBV6-3 and TRBJ2-7; D may correspond to TRBD1 or TRBD2 (6 bases each). Trimming left V 5 bases short and J 1 base short, with 9 bases between. CDR1 and CDR2 from the germline V gene are MNHEY and SVGEGT. The CDR3 sequence is 13 residues long. This chain's CDR3 is CASSRGRSYEQYF. The CDR3 DNA follows: TGTGCCAGCAGTCGGGGGCGGTCCTACGAGCAGTACTTC.

The chain combines TRBV21-1 with TRBJ2-1; TRBD2, the table's D call, was not compared with the DNA. TRBV21-1 is marked as a pseudogene. The CDR3 has 22 amino acids. The CDR3 region has the DNA TGTGCCAGCAGCAAAGCCCCGCAGGTTTCACACCGACGCCTAAGCTCCTACAATGAGCAGTTCTTC. It translates to CASSKAPQVSHRRLSSYNEQFF.

Judged by abundance, this clonotype is medium-sized. The CDR3, as DNA: TGTGCCAGCAGCTTAATGGGGGCCCCAAGCTCCTACAATGAGCAGTTCTTC. Translating gives CASSLMGAPSSYNEQFF. The chain employs TRBV7-3 and TRBJ2-1; the D gene is possibly TRBD1 (6 bases). The CDR3 is 17 amino acids. The germline V gene encodes CDR1 SGHTA and CDR2 FQGTGA. V lost 1 base to trimming and J lost 0 bases, with 13 bases between them. Based on the CDR3 plus reference TRBV7-3 and TRBJ2-1, the full variable domain is GAGVSQTPSNKVTEKGKYVELRCDPISGHTALYWYRQSLGQGPEFLIYFQGTGAADDSGLPNDRFFAVRPEGSVSTLKIQRTERGDSAVYLCASSLMGAPSSYNEQFFGPGTRLTVL.

A remark on this clonotype: One base away lies a much larger clone, so this may be a sequencing read error. The conserved phenylalanine or tryptophan is not found at the CDR3 terminus, so this likely reflects a read error. The genes are TRBV11-2 and TRBJ2-3; the match to TRBD1 covers 7 bases. This CDR3 spans 15 amino acids. Germline-derived CDR1 and CDR2 are SGHAT and FQNNGV. J lost 7 bases, V lost 5 bases, and 12 bases had no gene match. This chain's CDR3 is CASSQTGQLRNTQYL. In DNA form, the CDR3 reads TGTGCCAGCAGCCAAACGGGACAGCTAAGGAATACGCAGTATTTA.

This clonotype counts as medium-sized. The gene calls are TRBV12-3 or TRBV12-4 and TRBJ2-1; TRBD1 aligns across 9 bases. The CDR3 runs 14 residues. With V trimmed by 6 bases and J by 7 bases, 7 bases remained unmatched. The CDR3 region is CASSPTTGGNEQFF. The CDR3, as DNA: TGTGCCAGCAGCCCCACGACAGGGGGTAATGAGCAGTTCTTC.

This clonotype was detected only a few times. The genes are TRBV4-2 and TRBJ1-2; TRBD1 might be the D (5 bases). V was trimmed by 3 bases and J by 8 bases, leaving 13 bases between them. The germline V gene has CDR1 LGHNA and CDR2 YNFKEQ. This CDR3 has 13 amino acids. The CDR3 loop is CASSQTGLRGYTF. In nucleotides, the CDR3 is TGTGCCAGCAGCCAGACGGGACTGAGGGGCTACACCTTC.

Ten or more counts support this clonotype. The chain employs TRBV5-1 and TRBJ2-4; no reliable D call. The ends were cut back, 0 bases at V and 14 bases at J, with 15 bases in the middle. The germline V gene has CDR1 SGHRS and CDR2 YFSETQ. This CDR3 spans 13 amino acids. The CDR3 reads CASSLAGSSREYF. The CDR3 DNA reads TGCGCCAGCAGCTTGGCCGGGTCCTCTCGTGAGTACTTC. Full variable domain (missing parts from reference TRBV5-1 and TRBJ2-4): KAGVTQTPRYLIKTRGQQVTLSCSPISGHRSVSWYQQTPGQGLQFLFEYFSETQRNKGNFPGRFSGRQFSNSRSEMNVSTLELGDSALYLCASSLAGSSREYFGAGTRLSVL.

The table lists this clonotype with many counts. V is TRBV5-1 and J is TRBJ1-1; D not resolved. Per germline, CDR1 SGHRS and CDR2 YFSETQ. V lost 6 bases, J lost 2 bases, and 8 bases lay in between. This CDR3 spans 12 amino acids. CDR3 loop: CASIGGNTEAFF. In DNA form, the CDR3 reads TGCGCCAGCATAGGCGGTAACACTGAAGCTTTCTTT.

This clonotype is medium-sized (0.01 to 0.1%) within its sample. The chain employs TRBV4-2 and TRBJ2-7; 7 bases line up with TRBD1. Germline V gene lookup returns CDR1 LGHNA and CDR2 YNFKEQ. The CDR3 spans 16 residues. The J segment lost 2 bases and the V segment lost 4 bases, leaving 11 bases of the junction unmatched. CDR3 amino acids: CASSPPGAQGAYEQYF. The CDR3 DNA reads as TGTGCCAGCAGCCCCCCCGGTGCGCAGGGGGCCTACGAGCAGTACTTC.

This clonotype was seen ten or more times. This chain links TRBV29-1 with TRBJ2-1; D might be TRBD1 or TRBD2, each matching 7 bases. V was clipped by 6 bases and J by 15 bases, with 18 bases between them. Germline assignment: CDR1 SQVTM and CDR2 ANQGSEA. The CDR3 contains 11 residues. CDR3 sequence (DNA): TGCAGCGTAGCGGGACAGTCGGGTTGGTTCTTC. Translation: CSVAGQSGWFF.

In this sample, this clonotype turned up a few times. The chain couples TRBV7-9 to TRBJ2-3; a weak D match, TRBD1 (6 bases). The CDR3 runs 13 residues. Trimming removed 5 bases at V and 6 bases at J, with 12 bases between. Germline CDR1 is SEHNR and CDR2 is FQNEAQ (reference sequence). CDR3 in amino acids: CASSPRGIDTQYF. CDR3 nucleotides: TGTGCCAGCAGCCCGAGGGGGATCGATACGCAGTATTTT.

Many counts were recorded for this clonotype. The rearrangement uses TRBV5-1 and TRBJ1-1; D is undetermined. This CDR3 comprises 14 residues. The germline V gene has CDR1 SGHRS and CDR2 YFSETQ. V was trimmed by 3 bases and J by 4 bases, leaving 13 bases between them. Here the CDR3 DNA reads TGCGCCAGCAGCTCACCTCAGCGGGGCACTGAAGCTTTCTTT. Protein product: CASSSPQRGTEAFF.

This clonotype was detected many times. The J gene is TRBJ2-3, the V gene TRBV2; D uncertain. The CDR3 contains 13 residues. Germline CDR1 and CDR2: SNHLY and FYNNEI. Deletions cut 10 bases from V and 2 bases from J, with 13 bases between. The DNA of the CDR3 is TGTGCCACCCTTAAGGAAATCACAGATACGCAGTATTTT. Protein sequence: CATLKEITDTQYF.

As for this clonotype: This sequence may be a read error, since a much larger clone differs from it by one base. The V and J genes are TRBV9 and TRBJ2-3; TRBD1 aligns across 9 bases. This CDR3 has 14 residues. The germline V gene encodes CDR1 SGDLS and CDR2 YYNGEE. V gave up 3 bases and J gave up 5 bases; unmatched junction bases: 4. CDR3 nucleotide sequence: TGTGCCAGCAGCGACAGGGGGCGGATAGATACGCAGTATTTT. Protein sequence: CASSDRGRIDTQYF.

By frequency in the sample, this clonotype is medium-sized. V usage is TRBV5-6 and J usage is TRBJ2-3; unclear D gene. The CDR3 consists of 15 residues. Per germline, CDR1 SGHDT and CDR2 YYEEEE. With 0 bases removed from V and 5 bases from J, the gap between germline ends came to 13 bases. CDR3 bases: TGTGCCAGCAGCTTGGCCCCGGTCCGATTAGATACGCAGTATTTT. Its translation: CASSLAPVRLDTQYF.

By share, this clonotype counts as medium-sized (0.01 to 0.1%). The chain couples TRBV29-1 to TRBJ1-1; 9 bases align to TRBD1. There are 12 residues in the CDR3. Germline trimming cut 7 bases from V and 4 bases from J; bases unmatched to any gene: 4. Germline CDR1 and CDR2: SQVTM and ANQGSEA. CDR3 coding DNA: TGCAGCGGGGGACAGGGAATCACTGAAGCTTTCTTT. It yields the protein CSGGQGITEAFF.

This clonotype showed up many times. V is TRBV7-6 and J is TRBJ2-1; D is undetermined. The CDR3 runs to 14 residues. Trimming removed 5 bases from V and 9 bases from J, with 17 bases in between. Germline V gene sequence: CDR1 SGHVS, CDR2 FNYEAQ. Here the CDR3 reads CASSPSSLLGEQFF. DNA of the CDR3: TGTGCCAGCAGCCCATCGTCCCTCCTCGGTGAGCAGTTCTTC. The variable domain in full, completed from reference TRBV7-6 and TRBJ2-1, reads GAGVSQSPRYKVTKRGQDVALRCDPISGHVSLYWYRQALGQGPEFLTYFNYEAQQDKSGLPNDRFSAERPEGSISTLTIQRTEQRDSAMYRCASSPSSLLGEQFFGPGTRLTVL.

This clonotype was detected many times. Given the absence of the conserved phenylalanine or tryptophan at the CDR3 end, a read error is likely. Because the CDR3's place on the DNA is in doubt, the DNA is left out and the CDR3 is given as listed by TCRdb. The chain is built from TRBV2 and TRBJ1-1; whether TRBD1, the table's D call, matches the DNA was not checked. The CDR3 length equals 13 residues, ends included. Germline CDR1 SNHLY, CDR2 FYNNEI. The CDR3 region is CASSESGQAIELG.

The V and J genes are TRBV30 and TRBJ1-1, with D possibly TRBD1 on 5 matching bases. Germline assignment: CDR1 GTSNPN and CDR2 SVGIG (reference sequence). The ends were cut back, 4 bases at V and 1 base at J, with 10 bases in the middle. The CDR3 contains 13 residues. The chain's CDR3 is CAWNEQGNTEAFF. The CDR3 coding sequence is TGTGCCTGGAATGAGCAGGGGAACACTGAAGCTTTCTTT.

This clonotype was seen more than once but under ten times. The rearrangement links TRBV3-1 to TRBJ2-7, with 7 bases fitting TRBD1. The CDR3 totals 15 residues. CDR1 LGHDT and CDR2 YNNKEL come from the germline V gene (reference sequence). The junction had 6 bases not matched to a gene; V was cut back by 4 bases and J by 0 bases. The CDR3 DNA reads as TGTGCCAGCAGCCTTGGACAGGCGAGCTCCTACGAGCAGTACTTC. Translation gives CASSLGQASSYEQYF.

This clonotype was observed many times. This chain connects TRBV5-4 to TRBJ1-6; D is unresolved. CDR3 size: 15 residues. CDR1 is SGHNT, CDR2 YYREEE, per germline (reference sequence). Trimming stripped 0 bases from V and 10 bases from J, with 14 bases between. DNA for the CDR3: TGTGCCAGCAGCTTGGAAGGCCCGGGCGGGTCACCCCTCCACTTT. Its protein product is CASSLEGPGGSPLHF. The complete variable domain, with remaining parts taken from reference TRBV5-4 and TRBJ1-6, reads ETGVTQSPTHLIKTRGQQVTLRCSSQSGHNTVSWYQQALGQGPQFIFQYYREEENGRGNFPPRFSGLQFPNYSSELNVNALELDDSALYLCASSLEGPGGSPLHFGNGTRLTVT.

V gene TRBV10-3 combines with J gene TRBJ2-1, with no clear D. The CDR3 spans 12 residues. The V gene's germline CDR1 is ENHRY and CDR2 SYGVKD. The V end lost 2 bases, the J end lost 6 bases, and 5 bases lay between the germline ends. CDR3 protein: CAISEDANEQFF. The CDR3 region has the DNA TGTGCCATCAGTGAGGACGCCAATGAGCAGTTCTTC.

The V call is TRBV7-2, the J call TRBJ1-6; D is perhaps TRBD1 (6 bases). V lost 0 bases and J 0 bases, leaving 9 bases between the germline ends. The CDR3 runs to 17 residues. Germline CDR1 is SGHTA and CDR2 is FQGNSA. This CDR3 reads CASSLAGASSYNSPLHF. CDR3 DNA sequence: TGTGCCAGCAGCTTAGCGGGGGCGAGCTCCTATAATTCACCCCTCCACTTT.

This clonotype was observed many times. This chain connects TRBV6-2 or TRBV6-3 to TRBJ1-6; the D is unclear. CDR3 length equals 12 residues. The germline CDR1 and CDR2 sequences are MNHEY and SVGEGT. V was pared by 2 bases and J by 7 bases, with 3 bases between. The CDR3 DNA sequence: TGTGCCAGCAGTTACACCAATTCACCCCTCCACTTT. This sequence encodes CASSYTNSPLHF.

CDR3: CASSETRTSGFSDTQYF. The CDR3 bases are TGTGCCAGCAGTGAAACACGGACTAGCGGCTTTTCAGATACGCAGTATTTT. This rearrangement joins TRBV25-1 to TRBJ2-3; 10 bases are shared with TRBD2. The trim removed 2 bases at V and 4 bases at J, leaving 9 bases unmatched. CDR3 length: 17 amino acids. From germline, CDR1 is MGHDK and CDR2 SYGVNS.

This clonotype was recorded a few times. The chain employs TRBV6-1 and TRBJ2-5; 7 positions agree with TRBD1. Germline-derived CDR1 and CDR2 are MNHNS and SASEGT. This CDR3 contains 14 residues. Trimming removed 4 bases from V and 1 base from J; junction bases left unmatched: 3. DNA for the CDR3: TGTGCCAGCAGTGGGACAGGACTCCAAGAGACCCAGTACTTC. Residues: CASSGTGLQETQYF.

This clonotype was observed many times. The chain is built from TRBV6-1 and TRBJ2-1; D is unresolved. CDR1 MNHNS and CDR2 SASEGT come from the germline V gene. Trimming removed 3 bases at V and 7 bases at J, with 7 bases between. This CDR3 has 12 amino acids. This CDR3 is CASSEGMNEQFF. CDR3 sequence (DNA): TGTGCCAGCAGTGAGGGCATGAATGAGCAGTTCTTC.

This clonotype was detected many times. The CDR3 here is CASSLSTGPGELFF. The CDR3 coding sequence is TGTGCCAGCAGTTTATCGACCGGCCCCGGGGAGCTGTTTTTT. The chain is built from TRBV28 and TRBJ2-2; no definite D call. V was shortened by 1 base and J by 6 bases, with 9 bases between the two germline ends. Germline assignment: CDR1 MDHEN and CDR2 SYDVKM. The CDR3 is 14 amino acids. Complete variable domain (other parts from reference TRBV28 and TRBJ2-2): DVKVTQSSRYLVKRTGEKVFLECVQDMDHENMFWYRQDPGLGLRLIYFSYDVKMKEKGDIPEGYSVSREKKERFSLILESASTNQTSMYLCASSLSTGPGELFFGEGSRLTVL.

In its sample, this clonotype is medium-sized. The chain combines TRBV10-3 with TRBJ1-3; no clear D gene. The CDR3 is made up of 11 amino acids. The V and J ends lost 4 bases and 4 bases respectively, with 2 bases between them. The germline gives CDR1 ENHRY, CDR2 SYGVKD. The CDR3: CAISGGNTIYF. The CDR3 coding sequence is TGTGCCATCAGTGGGGGAAACACCATATATTTT.

This clonotype was detected ten times or more. The genes are TRBV12-3 or TRBV12-4 and TRBJ2-5; TRBD1 aligns across 8 bases. The CDR3 totals 15 residues. V lost 3 bases, J lost 5 bases, and 8 bases stayed unmatched. The DNA of the CDR3 is TGTGCCAGCAGTTTGGGCAGGGGGCGAAGTGAGACCCAGTACTTC. Translating it yields CASSLGRGRSETQYF.